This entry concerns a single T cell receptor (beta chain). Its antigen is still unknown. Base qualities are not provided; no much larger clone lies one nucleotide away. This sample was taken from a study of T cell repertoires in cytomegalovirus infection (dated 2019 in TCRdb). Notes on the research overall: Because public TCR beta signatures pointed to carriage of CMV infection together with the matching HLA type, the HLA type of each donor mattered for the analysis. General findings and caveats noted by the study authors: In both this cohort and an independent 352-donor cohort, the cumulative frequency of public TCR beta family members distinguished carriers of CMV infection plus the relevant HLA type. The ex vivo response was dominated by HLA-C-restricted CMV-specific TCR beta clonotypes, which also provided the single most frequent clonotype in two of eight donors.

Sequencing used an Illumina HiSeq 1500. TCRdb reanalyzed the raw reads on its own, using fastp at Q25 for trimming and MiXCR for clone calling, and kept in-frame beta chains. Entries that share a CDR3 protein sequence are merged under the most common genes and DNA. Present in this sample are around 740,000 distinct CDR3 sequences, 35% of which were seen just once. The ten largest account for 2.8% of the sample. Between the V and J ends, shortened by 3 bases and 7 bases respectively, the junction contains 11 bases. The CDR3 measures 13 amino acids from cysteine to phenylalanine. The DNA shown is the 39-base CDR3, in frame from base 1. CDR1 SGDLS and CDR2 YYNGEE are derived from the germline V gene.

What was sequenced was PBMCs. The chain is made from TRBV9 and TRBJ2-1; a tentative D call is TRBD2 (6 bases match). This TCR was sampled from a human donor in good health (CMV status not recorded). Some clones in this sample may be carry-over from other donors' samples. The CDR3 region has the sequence CASSAGTGNEQFF. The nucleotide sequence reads TGTGCCAGCAGCGCCGGGACTGGTAATGAGCAGTTCTTC.